These 29 T cell receptor beta chains share one sample of origin, sequenced in a study of blood T cell repertoires in COVID-19. Sequencing was performed with immunoSEQ multiplex PCR; in TCRdb, only in-frame clones are kept and a portion is missing. The sample contains roughly 220,000 clones, less than 85% of which appear only once. The sequenced sample consisted of peripheral blood. Receptor source: a woman aged 70-85 years with acute or convalescent COVID-19.

The genes are TRBV3-1 (or the pseudogene TRBV3-2) and TRBJ2-2; D is perhaps TRBD2 (6 bases). The CDR3 totals 14 residues. V shed 3 bases and J shed 6 bases, with 11 bases lying between them. CDR1 and CDR2 from the germline V gene are LGHDT and YNNKEL (reference sequence). The CDR3 sequence is CASSHLGGPGELFF. The CDR3 DNA is TGTGCCAGCAGCCATTTGGGGGGACCCGGGGAGCTGTTTTTT.

The rearrangement joins TRBV3-1 (or the pseudogene TRBV3-2) to TRBJ1-1, with D perhaps matching TRBD1 (5 bases). Germline V gives CDR1 LGHDT, CDR2 YNNKEL (reference sequence). Trimming removed 2 bases from V and 7 bases from J, with 8 bases in between. The CDR3 runs to 12 residues. The CDR3 spells CASSQRGYEAFF. The CDR3 DNA follows: TGTGCCAGCAGCCAAAGGGGTTATGAAGCTTTCTTT.

The genes are TRBV11-1 and TRBJ2-1, with 9 bases lining up with TRBD1. V dropped 5 bases and J dropped 3; count of bases not matched to a gene: 2. The germline gives CDR1 SGHAT, CDR2 FQDESV (reference sequence). The CDR3 is 14 amino acids. CDR3 sequence: CASSTGQGYNEQFF. The CDR3 DNA follows: TGTGCCAGCAGCACGGGACAGGGCTACAATGAGCAGTTCTTC.

This clone was seen just once. The chain is built from TRBV28 and TRBJ2-2; weak D call: TRBD2 (5 bases). Germline V gives CDR1 MDHEN, CDR2 SYDVKM. CDR3 length: 16 residues. The V and J ends lost 1 base and 4 bases respectively, with 13 bases between them. The CDR3 DNA sequence: TGTGCCAGCAGTTTATTAACGTACCGGGGCACCGGGGAGCTGTTTTTT. Its protein product is CASSLLTYRGTGELFF.

The chain has TRBV24-1 and TRBJ2-3; weak D call: TRBD1 (6 bases). Germline lookup yields CDR1 KGHDR and CDR2 SFDVKD. This CDR3 spans 19 amino acids. V lost 3 bases, J lost 0 bases, and 21 bases lay in between. The CDR3 region is CATSDMGHLLRGSTDTQYF. The DNA of the CDR3 is TGTGCCACCAGTGATATGGGACATCTCTTACGTGGTAGCACAGATACGCAGTATTTT.

The V call is TRBV3-1 (or the pseudogene TRBV3-2), the J call TRBJ1-2; D uncertain. The CDR3 covers 13 residues. The germline V gene encodes CDR1 LGHDT and CDR2 YNNKEL (reference sequence). V gave up 1 base and J gave up 7 bases, with 10 bases separating them. In DNA form, the CDR3 reads TGTGCCAGCAGCCAAGGTAGCGGTGTTGGCTACACCTTC. It yields the protein CASSQGSGVGYTF.

V and J are TRBV6-5 and TRBJ1-1; no clear D. Trimming shortened V by 6 bases and J by 5 bases, and 13 bases separated the two germline ends. CDR1 is MNHEY, CDR2 SVGAGI, per germline. The CDR3 loop spans 13 amino acids. In DNA form, the CDR3 reads TGTGCCAGCAGATCAGGAGGGTGGACTGAAGCTTTCTTT. Translated: CASRSGGWTEAFF.

This rearrangement joins TRBV9 to TRBJ2-1, with 10 bases aligning to TRBD2. CDR1 and CDR2 (germline): SGDLS, YYNGEE. The CDR3 totals 16 residues. Germline trimming cut 0 bases from V and 2 bases from J; bases unmatched to any gene: 2. CDR3 DNA: TGTGCCAGCAGCGTAGCTACTAGCGGGACCTACAATGAGCAGTTCTTC. Its protein is CASSVATSGTYNEQFF.

The chain recombines TRBV7-2 with TRBJ2-3, with a tentative D call TRBD2 (6 bases). The ends were cut back, 2 bases at V and 4 bases at J, with 10 bases in the middle. The CDR3 length is 14 residues. Germline CDR1 reads SGHTA; CDR2 reads FQGNSA. CDR3 region: CASSLWRGADTQYF. DNA for the CDR3: TGTGCCAGCAGCTTATGGAGGGGAGCAGATACGCAGTATTTT.

This chain joins TRBV27 and TRBJ2-6; tentatively, D is TRBD1 (6 bases). Germline CDR1 MNHEY, CDR2 SMNVEV (reference sequence). The CDR3 is 15 residues long. With 5 bases removed from V and 3 bases from J, the gap between germline ends came to 11 bases. CDR3 coding DNA: TGTGCCAGCAGTCTAACAGGGTTTGGGGCCAACGTCCTGACTTTC. It specifies CASSLTGFGANVLTF.

The chain uses TRBV7-2 and TRBJ1-2, with 7 bases fitting TRBD1. Germline CDR1 SGHTA, CDR2 FQGNSA. CDR3 length: 14 residues. The V segment lost 2 bases and the J segment 4 bases; nucleotides outside the gene matches: 4. DNA of the CDR3: TGTGCCAGCAGCTTACAGGGGGTAGCCTATGGCTACACCTTC. Its protein is CASSLQGVAYGYTF. Looking up the rest from reference TRBV7-2 and TRBJ1-2 gives the full variable domain: GAGVSQSPSNKVTEKGKDVELRCDPISGHTALYWYRQSLGQGLEFLIYFQGNSAPDKSGLPSDRFSAERTGGSVSTLTIQRTQQEDSAVYLCASSLQGVAYGYTFGSGTRLTVV.

The chain has TRBV5-4 and TRBJ1-2; D is unresolved. The CDR3 sequence is 13 residues long. V shed 4 bases and J shed 5 bases, with 12 bases lying between them. The germline V gene encodes CDR1 SGHNT and CDR2 YYREEE (reference sequence). The CDR3 region is CASSISGSYGYTF. DNA for the CDR3: TGTGCCAGCAGCATATCGGGGAGTTATGGCTACACCTTC.

The chain uses TRBV7-6 and TRBJ1-1, with 8 bases identical to TRBD1. The trim removed 1 base at V and 7 bases at J, leaving 5 bases unmatched. The CDR3 length is 14 residues. Germline values: CDR1 SGHVS, CDR2 FNYEAQ. CDR3 in DNA: TGTGCCAGCAGCTTAGGACAGGGGAAGTTTGAAGCTTTCTTT. Translation: CASSLGQGKFEAFF.

The rearrangement uses TRBV12-5 and TRBJ1-3; perhaps TRBD1 as D (5 bases). V lost 6 bases, J lost 0 bases, and 12 bases lay in between. The CDR3 length is 15 residues. Germline CDR1 LGHNT, CDR2 FRNRAP. The CDR3 is CASGYSTGSGNTIYF. Here the CDR3 DNA reads TGTGCTAGTGGATACTCAACAGGCTCTGGAAACACCATATATTTT. The full variable domain, with the rest looked up from reference TRBV12-5 and TRBJ1-3, is DARVTQTPRHKVTEMGQEVTMRCQPILGHNTVFWYRQTMMQGLELLAYFRNRAPLDDSGMPKDRFSAEMPDATLATLKIQPSEPRDSAVYFCASGYSTGSGNTIYFGEGSWLTVV.

The CDR3 protein is CASSFPPFLPQHF. CDR3 bases: TGTGCCAGCAGTTTCCCCCCCTTTTTACCCCAGCATTTT. The chain couples TRBV28 to TRBJ1-5; D is undetermined. Germline CDR1 and CDR2: MDHEN and SYDVKM. The V gene lost 3 bases and the J gene lost 10 bases, with 13 bases spanning the gap. This CDR3 region has 13 residues.

This chain uses TRBV2 with TRBJ2-5; 7 bases match TRBD1. V gave up 5 bases and J gave up 1 base; unmatched junction bases: 4. The CDR3 consists of 14 residues. CDR1 is SNHLY, CDR2 FYNNEI, per germline. For the CDR3, the DNA is TGTGCCAGCAGTCCGGGACAGATCCAAGAGACCCAGTACTTC. It codes for CASSPGQIQETQYF.

The rearrangement uses TRBV18 and TRBJ2-1, with D maybe TRBD2 (6 bases). V gave up 4 bases and J gave up 4 bases, with 11 bases separating them. CDR1 is KGHSH and CDR2 is LQKENI in the germline V gene. The CDR3 sequence is 14 residues long. The CDR3 DNA reads TGTGCCAGCTCACTCTCGACTAGTTACAATGAGCAGTTCTTC. Its translation is CASSLSTSYNEQFF. Using reference TRBV18 and TRBJ2-1 for the parts outside the CDR3, the full variable domain is NAGVMQNPRHLVRRRGQEARLRCSPMKGHSHVYWYRQLPEEGLKFMVYLQKENIIDESGMPKERFSAEFPKEGPSILRIQQVVRGDSAAYFCASSLSTSYNEQFFGPGTRLTVL.

The V and J genes are TRBV19 and TRBJ2-6; the D is unclear. The V end was cut by 6 bases, the J end by 0 bases, with 12 bases between. CDR1 is LNHDA and CDR2 is SQIVND in the germline V gene (reference sequence). There are 16 residues in the CDR3. The CDR3 bases are TGTGCCAGTAGCCCGTGGTACTCCTCTGGGGCCAACGTCCTGACTTTC. Protein: CASSPWYSSGANVLTF.

The rearrangement links TRBV5-1 to TRBJ1-6; 8 bases are shared with TRBD1. Germline values: CDR1 SGHRS, CDR2 YFSETQ. Trimming removed 4 bases from V and 7 bases from J; junction bases left unmatched: 7. The CDR3 is 15 residues long. CDR3 coding DNA: TGCGCCAGCAGCACTCGACAGGGGCAAAATTCACCCCTCCACTTT. Residues: CASSTRQGQNSPLHF.

The count of this clone is one. The chain combines TRBV5-1 with TRBJ1-5, with a possible D match to TRBD1 (5 bases). Trimming removed 0 bases at V and 2 bases at J, with 9 bases between. CDR1 SGHRS and CDR2 YFSETQ come from the germline V gene. This CDR3 is built from 15 residues. The CDR3 is CASSLAGQGNQPQHF. CDR3 bases: TGCGCCAGCAGCTTGGCTGGACAAGGCAATCAGCCCCAGCATTTT.

DNA of the CDR3: TGTGCCAGCAGCTGGGGACAGGGGCACTACGAGCAGTACTTC. It specifies CASSWGQGHYEQYF. The chain combines TRBV5-5 with TRBJ2-7, with 10 nucleotides matching TRBD1. CDR1 and CDR2 from the germline V gene are SGHKS and YYEKEE (reference sequence). With V trimmed by 3 bases and J by 3 bases, 3 bases remained unmatched. This CDR3 contains 14 residues.

The chain couples TRBV5-1 to TRBJ2-1; 14 nucleotides agree with TRBD2. The CDR3 covers 18 residues. V was pared by 0 bases and J by 5 bases, with 7 bases of the junction left unmatched. Per the germline V gene, CDR1 is SGHRS and CDR2 is YFSETQ. The CDR3 sequence is CASSLGGTSGSRDNEQFF. The CDR3 coding sequence is TGCGCCAGCAGCTTGGGTGGGACTAGCGGGAGCAGGGACAATGAGCAGTTCTTC.

The chain recombines TRBV7-2 with TRBJ2-7; TRBD2 aligns across 10 bases. The V gene end was trimmed by 3 bases and the J gene end by 3 bases; junction bases not matched to a gene: 8. The CDR3 totals 16 residues. The germline CDR1 and CDR2 sequences are SGHTA and FQGNSA. The CDR3 sequence is CASSFAGTSVFYEQYF. CDR3 nucleotides: TGTGCCAGCAGCTTTGCCGGGACTAGCGTATTCTACGAGCAGTACTTC.

The chain carries TRBV3-1 (or the pseudogene TRBV3-2) and TRBJ2-2; 12 nucleotides match TRBD1. Germline CDR1 LGHDT, CDR2 YNNKEL (reference sequence). The CDR3 sequence is 16 residues long. After removal of 4 bases from V and 7 bases from J, the junction contained 7 bases not matched to a gene. The CDR3 bases are TGTGCCAGCAGCCGGGGGGACAGGGGGCTTGGCGGGGAGCTGTTTTTT. As protein: CASSRGDRGLGGELFF.

This clone was seen once. The chain has TRBV27 and TRBJ1-2; 7 positions match TRBD1. The CDR3 has 14 amino acids. The trim removed 6 bases at V and 4 bases at J, leaving 8 bases unmatched. Germline V gene lookup returns CDR1 MNHEY and CDR2 SMNVEV (reference sequence). The CDR3 DNA follows: TGTGCCAGCAGGCTACAGGGGCAGGGCTATGGCTACACCTTC. The encoded protein is CASRLQGQGYGYTF.

The rearrangement joins TRBV2 to TRBJ2-1; 7 positions match TRBD2. Trimming at V came to 10 bases and at J to 3 bases, leaving 6 bases not matched to a gene. CDR1 SNHLY and CDR2 FYNNEI come from the germline V gene. The CDR3 has 13 residues. The chain's CDR3 is CATKRDYYNEQFF. The CDR3 nucleotides read TGTGCCACCAAGCGGGACTACTACAATGAGCAGTTCTTC.

This rearrangement joins TRBV18 to TRBJ2-7; D ambiguous. In germline, CDR1 is KGHSH, CDR2 LQKENI. The CDR3 totals 15 residues. Trimming cost V 2 bases and J 2 bases, with 13 bases left between them. The CDR3 protein is CASSPTSNPTYEQYF. The CDR3 region has the DNA TGTGCCAGCTCACCAACCAGTAACCCCACCTACGAGCAGTACTTC. The full variable domain, with the rest looked up from reference TRBV18 and TRBJ2-7, is NAGVMQNPRHLVRRRGQEARLRCSPMKGHSHVYWYRQLPEEGLKFMVYLQKENIIDESGMPKERFSAEFPKEGPSILRIQQVVRGDSAAYFCASSPTSNPTYEQYFGPGTRLTVT.

This clone was seen a handful of times. This sequence joins TRBV20-1 and TRBJ1-1, with 7 bases aligning to TRBD1. CDR1 and CDR2 from the germline V gene are DFQATT and SNEGSKA (reference sequence). CDR3 length equals 11 residues. CDR3 sequence (DNA): TGCAGCACAGGACAGGACACTGAAGCTTTCTTT. Protein: CSTGQDTEAFF.

The chain couples TRBV28 to TRBJ1-1; 8 bases align to TRBD1. CDR1 is MDHEN, CDR2 SYDVKM, per germline. This CDR3 is built from 14 residues. Germline trimming cut 6 bases from V and 5 bases from J; bases unmatched to any gene: 8. CDR3 protein: CASSPGQGLTEAFF. CDR3 coding DNA: TGTGCCAGCAGCCCAGGACAGGGACTTACTGAAGCTTTCTTT.